The 2 T cell receptor beta chains presented below share a single source sample, sequenced in a study of control samples from healthy donors and cancer patients. Here immunoSEQ multiplex PCR was the method, and the copy in TCRdb shows in-frame clones only, minus some. The repertoire holds 150,000 to 200,000 clones, with over 85% as singletons. Material: blood. These receptors came from a man younger than 35 in good health.

The rearrangement uses TRBV6-6 and TRBJ2-5; D is unclear. Trimming stripped 4 bases from V and 2 bases from J, with 2 bases between. Germline V lookup: CDR1 MNHNY, CDR2 SVGAGI (reference sequence). The CDR3 is 11 amino acids. Here the CDR3 DNA reads TGTGCCAGCAGTTTACAAGAGACCCAGTACTTC. This gives the protein CASSLQETQYF.

J is TRBJ2-1 and V is TRBV9, with no clear D. There are 17 residues in the CDR3. Germline V gives CDR1 SGDLS, CDR2 YYNGEE. V lost 0 bases and J 0 bases, leaving 13 bases between the germline ends. The CDR3 DNA reads TGTGCCAGCAGCGTAGAGCAGGTCGCGGCCTCCTACAATGAGCAGTTCTTC. It codes for CASSVEQVAASYNEQFF.